This section outlines one T cell receptor (beta chain) sequence together with its context. What it binds is not known. CDR1 LNHDA and CDR2 SQIVND come from the germline V gene (reference sequence). This CDR3 comprises 14 residues. V lost 5 bases to trimming and J lost 8 bases; unmatched junction nucleotides: 4. Assay used: immunoSEQ multiplex PCR; TCRdb lists only in-frame clones, some missing. The data contain 75,000 to 80,000 clones, almost 90% of them singletons. The data were taken from a study of T cell responses to AZD1222 COVID-19 vaccine. Study outcomes and limitations: Most donors were white British, females outnumbered males, and clonal diversity was possibly underestimated. None of the repertoires were sampled until the peak T cell response had passed. Just six or seven AZD1222 recipients tested seropositive at baseline.

The J gene is TRBJ1-6, the V gene TRBV19; TRBD1 matches at 9 bases. The receptor was isolated from an adult who received the AZD1222 COVID-19 vaccine. The starting material was peripheral blood, obtained 28 days after the second AZD1222 dose. CDR3 region: CASSPGQGYSPLHF. Written as DNA, the CDR3 is TGTGCCAGTAGTCCAGGACAGGGGTATTCACCCCTCCACTTT.